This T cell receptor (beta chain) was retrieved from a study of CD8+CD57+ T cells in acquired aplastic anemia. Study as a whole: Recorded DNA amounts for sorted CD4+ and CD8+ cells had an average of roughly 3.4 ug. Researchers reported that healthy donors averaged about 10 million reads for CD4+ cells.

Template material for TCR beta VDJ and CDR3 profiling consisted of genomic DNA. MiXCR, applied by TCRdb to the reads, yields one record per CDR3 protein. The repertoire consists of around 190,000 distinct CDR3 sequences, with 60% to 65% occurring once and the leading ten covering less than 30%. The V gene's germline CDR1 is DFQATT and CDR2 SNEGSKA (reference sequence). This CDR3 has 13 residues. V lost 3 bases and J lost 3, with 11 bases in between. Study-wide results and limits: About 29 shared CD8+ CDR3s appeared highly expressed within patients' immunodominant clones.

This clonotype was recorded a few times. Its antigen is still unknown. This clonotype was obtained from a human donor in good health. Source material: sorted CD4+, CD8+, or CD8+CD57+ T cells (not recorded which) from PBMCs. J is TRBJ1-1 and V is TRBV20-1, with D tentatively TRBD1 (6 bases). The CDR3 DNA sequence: TGCAGTGCTAGCCGTGGGGGCGACACTGAAGCTTTCTTT. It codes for CSASRGGDTEAFF.